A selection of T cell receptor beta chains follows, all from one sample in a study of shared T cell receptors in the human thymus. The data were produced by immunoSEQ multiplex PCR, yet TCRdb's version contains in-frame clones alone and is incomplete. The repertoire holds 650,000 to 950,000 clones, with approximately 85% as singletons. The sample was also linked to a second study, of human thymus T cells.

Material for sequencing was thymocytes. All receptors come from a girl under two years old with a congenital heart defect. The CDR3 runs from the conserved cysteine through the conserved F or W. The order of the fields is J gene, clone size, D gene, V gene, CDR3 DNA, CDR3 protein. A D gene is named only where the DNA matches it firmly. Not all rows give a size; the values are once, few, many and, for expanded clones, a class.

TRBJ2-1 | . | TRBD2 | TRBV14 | TGTGCCAGCAGCCAAGTGATCGGACTAGCGGGTCCTCTTTACAATGAGCAGTTCTTC | CASSQVIGLAGPLYNEQFF
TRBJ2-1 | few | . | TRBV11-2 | TGTGCCAGCAGGGCTCTAGATCCCCTATCGCAGTTCTTC | CASRALDPLSQFF
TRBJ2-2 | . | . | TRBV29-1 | TGCAGCATCGCCAGTCAGGCGAACACCGGGGAGCTGTTTTTT | CSIASQANTGELFF
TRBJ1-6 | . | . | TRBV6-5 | TGTGCCAGCAGTTACGGTAGTAATTCACCCCTCCACTTT | CASSYGSNSPLHF
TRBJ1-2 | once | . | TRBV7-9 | TGTGCCAGCAGCCTTGGGCCTTATGGCTACACCTTC | CASSLGPYGYTF
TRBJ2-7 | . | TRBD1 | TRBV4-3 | TGCGCCAGCAGCCAAGAAGGGACAGGCCCCTACGAGCAGTACTTC | CASSQEGTGPYEQYF
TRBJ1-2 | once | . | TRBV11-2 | TGTGCCAGCAGCTTCGGCAGGGACTATGGCTACACCTTC | CASSFGRDYGYTF
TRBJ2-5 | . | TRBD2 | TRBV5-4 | TGTGCCAGCAGATATATTGGGACTAGGGTAATAGAGACCCAGTACTTC | CASRYIGTRVIETQYF
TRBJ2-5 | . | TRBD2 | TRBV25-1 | TGTGCCAGCAGCCACCTAGCGGGGGGCGCCGCACCGAAAGAGACCCAGTACTTC | CASSHLAGGAAPKETQYF
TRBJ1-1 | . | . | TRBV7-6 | TGTGCCAGCAGCTTAAGACAGGCCCAGAACACTGAAGCTTTCTTT | CASSLRQAQNTEAFF
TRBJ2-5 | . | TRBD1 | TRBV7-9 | TGTGCCAGCGCAGGGGGTCGGGAGACCCAGTACTTC | CASAGGRETQYF